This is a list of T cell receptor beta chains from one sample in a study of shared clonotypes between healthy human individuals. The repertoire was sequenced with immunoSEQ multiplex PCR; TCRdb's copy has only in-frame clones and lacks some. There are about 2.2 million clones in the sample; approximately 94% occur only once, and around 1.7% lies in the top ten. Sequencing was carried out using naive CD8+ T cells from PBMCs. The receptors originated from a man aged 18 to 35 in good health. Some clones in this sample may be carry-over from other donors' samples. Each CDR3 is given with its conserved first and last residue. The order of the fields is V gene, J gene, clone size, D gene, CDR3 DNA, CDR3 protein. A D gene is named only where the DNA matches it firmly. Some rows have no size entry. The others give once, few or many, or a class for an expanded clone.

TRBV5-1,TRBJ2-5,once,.,TGCGCCAGCAGCTTGGTCGAGACCCAGTACTTC,CASSLVETQYF
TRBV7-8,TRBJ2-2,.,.,TGTGCCAGCAGACCCAGGGACAAAAACACCGGGGAGCTGTTTTTT,CASRPRDKNTGELFF
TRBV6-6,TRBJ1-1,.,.,TGTGCCAGCAGTTACTCCCTCATGAACACTGAAGCTTTCTTT,CASSYSLMNTEAFF
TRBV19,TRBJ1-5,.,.,TGTGCCAGTAAGGGGAGGGACAATCAGCCCCAGCATTTT,CASKGRDNQPQHF
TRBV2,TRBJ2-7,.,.,TGTGCCAGCAGTGAACCCGGACGGAGCTCCTACGAGCAGTACTTC,CASSEPGRSSYEQYF
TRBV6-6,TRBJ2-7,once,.,TGTGCCAGCAGTTACTGGGGGGCGGGTGAGCAGTACTTC,CASSYWGAGEQYF
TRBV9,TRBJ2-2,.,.,TGTGCCAGCAGCTGGGAAGGGATGCCCGGGGAGCTGTTTTTT,CASSWEGMPGELFF
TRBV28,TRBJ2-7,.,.,TGTGCCAGCAGGCCTGGGACATACTCCTACGAGCAGTACTTC,CASRPGTYSYEQYF
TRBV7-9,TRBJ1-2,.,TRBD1,TGTGCCAGCAGCTTAGAGACAGGGGCTAACTATGGCTACACCTTC,CASSLETGANYGYTF
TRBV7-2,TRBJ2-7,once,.,TGTGCCAGCAGCTTAAAGCCAGACAGGCCCCAGCCCAGGGAGCAGTACTTC,CASSLKPDRPQPREQYF
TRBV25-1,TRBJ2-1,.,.,TGTGCCAGCAGTGAACGGGGGAAGAACAATGAGCAGTTCTTC,CASSERGKNNEQFF
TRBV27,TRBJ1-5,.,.,TGTGCCAGCAGTTTATCCAGGACAAGTAGCAATCAGCCCCAGCATTTT,CASSLSRTSSNQPQHF
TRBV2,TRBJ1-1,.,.,TGTGCCAGCTGGGGGGTCCGCAACACTGAAGCTTTCTTT,CASWGVRNTEAFF
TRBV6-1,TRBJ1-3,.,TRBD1,TGTGCCAGCAGTGCACACAGGGGAGGCGGAAACACCATATATTTT,CASSAHRGGGNTIYF
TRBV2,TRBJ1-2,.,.,TGTGCCAGCAGTGAAGCGGGACAAACGGAAGGCTACACCTTC,CASSEAGQTEGYTF
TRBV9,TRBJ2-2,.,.,TGTGCCAGCAGCGTAGGGGTCGGCAGGGTAACGAACACCGGGGAGCTGTTTTTT,CASSVGVGRVTNTGELFF
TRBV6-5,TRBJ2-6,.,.,TGTGCCAGCAGTTACTTACAGGGCTCTGGGGCCAACGTCCTGACTTTC,CASSYLQGSGANVLTF
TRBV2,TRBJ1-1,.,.,TGTGCCAGCAGTGAAGGGGCGATTGAAACTGAAGCTTTCTTT,CASSEGAIETEAFF
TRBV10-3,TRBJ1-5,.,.,TGTGCCATCACCCGGGGAAGTGGTCAGCCCCAGCATTTT,CAITRGSGQPQHF